This TCR beta chain was captured by sequencing in a study of blood T cell repertoires in COVID-19. Study as a whole: The samples span acute and convalescent COVID-19 from the United States, Italy and Spain. PBMCs, B-cell-depleted T cells, or T cells provided the cDNA or gDNA that made up the material.

Authors' processing steps: Quantification of nucleated cells was approximated via reference gene primer amplification. The table came from immunoSEQ multiplex PCR; TCRdb's copy has only in-frame clones and leaves some out. V, J and clone size derive from that table, while D and trimming were established from the DNA sequence. The sample holds about 170,000 clones, 60% to 80% seen once. With V trimmed by 3 bases and J by 6 bases, 1 base remained unmatched. Germline CDR1 is WNHNN and CDR2 is SYGVQD (reference sequence). This CDR3 is built from 14 residues. The table lists this clone with a count of one.

The source of this sequence is a man in his 70s with acute or convalescent COVID-19. This sequence joins TRBV10-1 and TRBJ2-1; 11 bases fit TRBD2. The sample comprised peripheral blood. The chain's CDR3 is CASSDSGGANEQFF. The CDR3 DNA follows: TGCGCCAGCAGTGATAGCGGGGGGGCCAATGAGCAGTTCTTC.